These 4 T cell receptor beta chains were all obtained from the same sample, sequenced in a study of STAT3 mutations in large granular lymphocyte leukemia. Study-wide findings and caveats: In T-cell large granular lymphocyte leukemia, about half of patients showed multiple immunodominant subclonotypes.

These receptors have no known antigen. The method was immunoSEQ multiplex PCR; TCRdb's version includes in-frame clones alone and lacks a portion of them. The sample records 15,000 or so clones, 84% being singletons. Sequencing was done on a sample of peripheral blood mononuclear cells. The receptors stem from a man in his forties or fifties with T-cell large granular lymphocyte leukemia. Some clones in this sample may be carry-over from other donors' samples.

The chain recombines TRBV7-9 with TRBJ2-3; D remains unclear. In germline, CDR1 is SEHNR, CDR2 FQNEAQ (reference sequence). Trimming cost V 3 bases and J 1 base, with 14 bases left between them. This CDR3 region has 16 residues. CDR3 amino acids: CASSFWPASRTDTQYF. CDR3 coding DNA: TGTGCCAGCAGCTTTTGGCCAGCCTCGCGCACAGATACGCAGTATTTT.

The rearrangement links TRBV5-1 to TRBJ1-2; 11 bases line up with TRBD1. The CDR3 is 15 residues long. Germline V lookup: CDR1 SGHRS, CDR2 YFSETQ. Unmatched junction bases numbered 3, after V lost 3 bases and J lost 2 bases. CDR3 protein: CASSYGQGANYGYTF. Here the CDR3 DNA reads TGCGCCAGCAGCTATGGACAGGGGGCCAACTATGGCTACACCTTC.

The V call is TRBV19, the J call TRBJ2-7; 10 nucleotides agree with TRBD1. Germline assignment: CDR1 LNHDA and CDR2 SQIVND (reference sequence). After removal of 5 bases from V and 2 bases from J, the junction contained 3 bases not matched to a gene. The CDR3 contains 14 residues. CDR3 sequence reads: CASSLGTGAYEQYF. The DNA of the CDR3 is TGTGCCAGTAGTCTCGGGACAGGGGCCTACGAGCAGTACTTC.

The chain employs TRBV11-2 and TRBJ2-7, with D perhaps given as TRBD1 or TRBD2 (5 bases each). V was pared by 6 bases and J by 3 bases, with 18 bases between. Per the germline V gene, CDR1 is SGHAT and CDR2 is FQNNGV. The CDR3 extends over 15 amino acids. The CDR3 DNA reads as TGTGCCAGCAGACCAGCCGGAGGTAGGGGCTACGAGCAGTACTTC. Its translation: CASRPAGGRGYEQYF.